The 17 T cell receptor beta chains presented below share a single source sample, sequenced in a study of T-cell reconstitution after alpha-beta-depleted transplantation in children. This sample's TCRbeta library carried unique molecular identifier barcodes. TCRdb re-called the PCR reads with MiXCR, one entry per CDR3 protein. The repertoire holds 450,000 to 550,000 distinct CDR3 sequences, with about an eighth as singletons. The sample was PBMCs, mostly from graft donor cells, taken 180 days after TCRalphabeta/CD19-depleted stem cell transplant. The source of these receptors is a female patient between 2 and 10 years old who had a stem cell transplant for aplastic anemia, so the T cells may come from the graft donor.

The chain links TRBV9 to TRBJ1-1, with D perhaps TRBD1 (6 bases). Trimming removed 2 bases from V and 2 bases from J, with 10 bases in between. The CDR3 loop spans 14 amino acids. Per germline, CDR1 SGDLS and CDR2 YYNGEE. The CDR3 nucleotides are TGTGCCAGCAGCGTTCAGGGGAGAAACACTGAAGCTTTCTTT. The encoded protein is CASSVQGRNTEAFF.

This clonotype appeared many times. This CDR3 reads CASSLNRLLNTEAFF. CDR3 in DNA: TGTGCCAGCAGCTTAAACAGGCTCTTGAACACTGAAGCTTTCTTT. This rearrangement joins TRBV7-9 to TRBJ1-1; D might be TRBD1 (5 bases). The CDR3 has 15 amino acids. Germline V gene sequence: CDR1 SEHNR, CDR2 FQNEAQ (reference sequence). Trimming stripped 2 bases from V and 0 bases from J, with 10 bases between.

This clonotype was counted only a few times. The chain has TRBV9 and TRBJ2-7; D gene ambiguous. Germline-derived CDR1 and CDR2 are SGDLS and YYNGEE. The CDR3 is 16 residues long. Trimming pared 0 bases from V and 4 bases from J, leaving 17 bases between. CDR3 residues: CASSVAGNSRPYEQYF. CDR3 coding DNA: TGTGCCAGCAGCGTAGCGGGTAACTCCCGCCCTTACGAGCAGTACTTC.

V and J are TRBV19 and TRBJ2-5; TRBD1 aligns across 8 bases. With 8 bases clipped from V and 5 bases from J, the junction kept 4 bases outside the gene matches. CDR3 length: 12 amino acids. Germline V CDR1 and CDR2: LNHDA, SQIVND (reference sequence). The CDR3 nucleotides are TGTGCCAGTCAGGGGGCATGGGAGACCCAGTACTTC. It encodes CASQGAWETQYF.

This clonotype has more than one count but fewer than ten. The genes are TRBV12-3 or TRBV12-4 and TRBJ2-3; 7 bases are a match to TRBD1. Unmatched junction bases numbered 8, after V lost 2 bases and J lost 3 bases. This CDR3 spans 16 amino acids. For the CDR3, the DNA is TGTGCCAGCAGTTTACCCAGGACAGGACTGACAGATACGCAGTATTTT. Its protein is CASSLPRTGLTDTQYF.

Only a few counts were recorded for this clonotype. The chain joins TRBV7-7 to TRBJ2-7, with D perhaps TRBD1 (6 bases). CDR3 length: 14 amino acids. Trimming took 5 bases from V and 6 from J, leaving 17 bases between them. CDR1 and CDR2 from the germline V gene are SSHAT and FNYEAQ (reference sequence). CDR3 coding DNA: TGTGCCAGCAGCGCCCCGGGACACGAAAGCGAGCAGTACTTC. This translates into CASSAPGHESEQYF.

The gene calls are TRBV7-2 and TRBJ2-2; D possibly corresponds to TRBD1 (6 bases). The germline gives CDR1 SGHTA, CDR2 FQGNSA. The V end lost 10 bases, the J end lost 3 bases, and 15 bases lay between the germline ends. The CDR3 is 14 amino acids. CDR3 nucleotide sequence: TGTGCCACCTCAACCGGACAGTACACCGGGGAGCTGTTTTTT. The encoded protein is CATSTGQYTGELFF.

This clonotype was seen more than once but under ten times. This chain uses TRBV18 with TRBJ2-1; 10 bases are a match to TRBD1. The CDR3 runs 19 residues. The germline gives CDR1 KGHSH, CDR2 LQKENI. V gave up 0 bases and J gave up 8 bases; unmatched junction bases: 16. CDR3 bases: TGTGCCAGCTCACCACCGTGGACAGGGGGGTACACTCTTGGTTATGAGCAGTTCTTC. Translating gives CASSPPWTGGYTLGYEQFF.

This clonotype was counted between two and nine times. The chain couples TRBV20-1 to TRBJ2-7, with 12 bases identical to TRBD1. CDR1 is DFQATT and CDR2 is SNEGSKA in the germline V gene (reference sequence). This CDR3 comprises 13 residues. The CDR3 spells CREYRDRGPEQYF. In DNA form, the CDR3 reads TGCAGGGAGTACCGGGACAGGGGGCCCGAGCAGTACTTC.

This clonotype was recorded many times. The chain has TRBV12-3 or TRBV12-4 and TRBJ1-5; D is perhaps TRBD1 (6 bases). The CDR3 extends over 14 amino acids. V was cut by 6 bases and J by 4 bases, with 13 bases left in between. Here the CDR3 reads CASRTPGHNQPQHF. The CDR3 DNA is TGTGCCAGCAGGACCCCGGGACATAATCAGCCCCAGCATTTT.

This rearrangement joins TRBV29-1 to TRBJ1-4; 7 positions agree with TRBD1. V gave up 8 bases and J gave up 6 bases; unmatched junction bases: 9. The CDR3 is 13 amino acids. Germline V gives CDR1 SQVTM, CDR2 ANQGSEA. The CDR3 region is CSIKGQSYEKLFF. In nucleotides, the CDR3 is TGCAGCATCAAGGGACAGAGCTATGAAAAACTGTTTTTT.

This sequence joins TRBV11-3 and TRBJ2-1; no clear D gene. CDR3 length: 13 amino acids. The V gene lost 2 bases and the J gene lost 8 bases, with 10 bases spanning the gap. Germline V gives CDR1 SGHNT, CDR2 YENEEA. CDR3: CASSLSQDDEQFF. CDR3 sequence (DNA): TGTGCCAGCAGCTTAAGCCAGGACGATGAGCAGTTCTTC. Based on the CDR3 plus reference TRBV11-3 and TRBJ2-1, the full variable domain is EAGVVQSPRYKIIEKKQPVAFWCNPISGHNTLYWYLQNLGQGPELLIRYENEEAVDDSQLPKDRFSAERLKGVDSTLKIQPAELGDSAVYLCASSLSQDDEQFFGPGTRLTVL.

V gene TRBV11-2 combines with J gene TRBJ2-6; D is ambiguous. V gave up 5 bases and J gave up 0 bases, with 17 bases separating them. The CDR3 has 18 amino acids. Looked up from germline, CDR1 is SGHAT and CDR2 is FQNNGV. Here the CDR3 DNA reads TGTGCCAGCAGCCCGCCCGGTCGGCCCATCTCTGGGGCCAACGTCCTGACTTTC. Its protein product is CASSPPGRPISGANVLTF.

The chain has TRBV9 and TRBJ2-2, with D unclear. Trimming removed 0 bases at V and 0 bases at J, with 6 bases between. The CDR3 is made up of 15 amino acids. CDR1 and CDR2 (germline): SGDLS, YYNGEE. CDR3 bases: TGTGCCAGCAGCGTAGGGGCAGCGAACACCGGGGAGCTGTTTTTT. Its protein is CASSVGAANTGELFF.

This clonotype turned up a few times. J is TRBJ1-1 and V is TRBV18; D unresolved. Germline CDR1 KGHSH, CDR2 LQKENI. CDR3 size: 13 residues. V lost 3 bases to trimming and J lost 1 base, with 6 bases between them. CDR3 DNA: TGTGCCAGCTCACCGAAGCAGAACACTGAAGCTTTCTTT. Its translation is CASSPKQNTEAFF.

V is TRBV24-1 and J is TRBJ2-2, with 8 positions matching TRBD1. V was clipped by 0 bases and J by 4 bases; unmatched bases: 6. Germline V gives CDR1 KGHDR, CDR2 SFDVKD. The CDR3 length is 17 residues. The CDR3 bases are TGTGCCACCAGTGATTTGGATCGGACAGGGTCCACCGGGGAGCTGTTTTTT. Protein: CATSDLDRTGSTGELFF.

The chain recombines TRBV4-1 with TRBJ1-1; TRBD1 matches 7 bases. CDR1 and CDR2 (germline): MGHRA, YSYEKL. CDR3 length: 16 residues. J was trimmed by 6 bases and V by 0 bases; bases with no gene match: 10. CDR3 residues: CASSQDNHRGRAEAFF. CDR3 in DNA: TGCGCCAGCAGCCAAGATAACCACAGGGGAAGAGCTGAAGCTTTCTTT.